This T cell receptor (beta chain) appears in the sequencing data of a study of technical replicates of blood from several donors. Generated by immunoSEQ multiplex PCR, the TCRdb table keeps only in-frame clones and is missing some. The table includes roughly 56,000 clones, roughly 96% detected once. V was pared by 6 bases and J by 6 bases, with 15 bases of the junction left unmatched. The CDR3 is 18 residues long. CDR1 SGHVS and CDR2 FNYEAQ come from the germline V gene. The clonotype comes from a human donor in good health. Some clones in this sample may be carry-over from other donors' samples. The chain employs TRBV7-6 and TRBJ1-5; 12 bases map to TRBD1. The sequencing input was PBMCs. The CDR3 DNA follows: TGTGCCAGCAGGATTACCCGGGACAGGGGGCGCAGGGGTCAGCCCCAGCATTTT. It yields the protein CASRITRDRGRRGQPQHF.